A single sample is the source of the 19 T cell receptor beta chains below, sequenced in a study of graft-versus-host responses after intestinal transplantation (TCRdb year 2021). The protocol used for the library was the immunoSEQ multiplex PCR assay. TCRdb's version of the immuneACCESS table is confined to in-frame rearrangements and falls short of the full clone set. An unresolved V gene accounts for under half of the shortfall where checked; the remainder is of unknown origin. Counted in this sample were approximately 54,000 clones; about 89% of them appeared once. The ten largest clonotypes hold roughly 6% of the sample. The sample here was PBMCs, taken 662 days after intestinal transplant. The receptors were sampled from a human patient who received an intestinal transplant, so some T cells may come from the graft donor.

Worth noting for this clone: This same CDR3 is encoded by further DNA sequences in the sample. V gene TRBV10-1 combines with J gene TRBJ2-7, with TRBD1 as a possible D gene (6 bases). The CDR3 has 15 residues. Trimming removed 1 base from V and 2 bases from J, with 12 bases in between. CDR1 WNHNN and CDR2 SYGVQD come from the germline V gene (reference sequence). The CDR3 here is CASSELRGNPYEQYF. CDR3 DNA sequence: TGCGCCAGCAGTGAGTTAAGGGGGAATCCCTACGAGCAGTACTTC.

The CDR3 spells CSVERSTKLSWMETQYF. CDR3 nucleotides: TGCAGCGTTGAAAGAAGTACTAAGCTAAGCTGGATGGAGACCCAGTACTTC. The chain carries TRBV29-1 and TRBJ2-5; D call uncertain. The CDR3 consists of 17 residues. Germline values: CDR1 SQVTM, CDR2 ANQGSEA. The ends were cut back, 2 bases at V and 5 bases at J, with 24 bases in the middle.

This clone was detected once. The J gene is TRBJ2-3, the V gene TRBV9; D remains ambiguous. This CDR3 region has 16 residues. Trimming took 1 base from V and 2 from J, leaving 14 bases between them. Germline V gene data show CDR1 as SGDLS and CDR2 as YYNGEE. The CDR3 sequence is CASSVMGLNPTDTQYF. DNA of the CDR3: TGTGCCAGCAGCGTAATGGGTCTAAACCCCACAGATACGCAGTATTTT.

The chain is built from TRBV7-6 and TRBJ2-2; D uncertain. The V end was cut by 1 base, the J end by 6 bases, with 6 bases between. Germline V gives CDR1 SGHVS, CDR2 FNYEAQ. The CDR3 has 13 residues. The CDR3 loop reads CASSLDGSGELFF. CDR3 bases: TGTGCCAGCAGCTTAGACGGCTCCGGGGAGCTGTTTTTT.

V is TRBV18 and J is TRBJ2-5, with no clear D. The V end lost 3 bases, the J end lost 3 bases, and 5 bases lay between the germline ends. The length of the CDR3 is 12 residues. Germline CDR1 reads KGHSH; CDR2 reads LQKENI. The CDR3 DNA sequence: TGTGCCAGCTCACCCAATAAAGAGACCCAGTACTTC. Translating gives CASSPNKETQYF.

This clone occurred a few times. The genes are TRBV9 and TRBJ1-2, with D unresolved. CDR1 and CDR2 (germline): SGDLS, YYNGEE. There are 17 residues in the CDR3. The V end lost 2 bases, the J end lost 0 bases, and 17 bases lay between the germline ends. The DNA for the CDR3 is TGTGCCAGCAGCGTCGGCCATACCATACTAACTAACTATGGCTACACCTTC. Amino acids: CASSVGHTILTNYGYTF.

The CDR3 DNA reads as TGTGCCAGCAGTGACTTGGCGGGGGGACCGGGGGAGCAGTTCTTC. Translating gives CASSDLAGGPGEQFF. The chain combines TRBV6-4 with TRBJ2-1; 8 bases align to TRBD2. J gave up 10 bases and V 1 base, and 9 bases lay outside the gene matches. There are 15 residues in the CDR3. CDR1 is MRHNA and CDR2 is SNTAGT in the germline V gene.

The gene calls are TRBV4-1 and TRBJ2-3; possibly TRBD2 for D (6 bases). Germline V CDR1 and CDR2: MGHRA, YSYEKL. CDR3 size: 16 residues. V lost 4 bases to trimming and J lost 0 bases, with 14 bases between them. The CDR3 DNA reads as TGCGCCAGCAGCCCCTTCGCGGGGCCTAGCACAGATACGCAGTATTTT. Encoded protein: CASSPFAGPSTDTQYF.

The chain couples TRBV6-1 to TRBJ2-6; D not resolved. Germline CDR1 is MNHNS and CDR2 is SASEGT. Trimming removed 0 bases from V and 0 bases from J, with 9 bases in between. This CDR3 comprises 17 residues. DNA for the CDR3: TGTGCCAGCAGTGAAGCGTCCACCCCCTCTGGGGCCAACGTCCTGACTTTC. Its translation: CASSEASTPSGANVLTF.

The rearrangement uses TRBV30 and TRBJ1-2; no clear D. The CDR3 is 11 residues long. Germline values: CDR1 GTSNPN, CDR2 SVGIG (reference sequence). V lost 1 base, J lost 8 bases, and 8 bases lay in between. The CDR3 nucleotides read TGTGCCTGGAGTGGCGGGTACGGCTACACCTTC. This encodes CAWSGGYGYTF.

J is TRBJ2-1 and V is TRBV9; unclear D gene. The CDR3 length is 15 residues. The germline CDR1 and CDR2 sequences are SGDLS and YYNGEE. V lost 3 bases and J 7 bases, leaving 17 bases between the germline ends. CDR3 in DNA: TGTGCCAGCAGCGCGTCAGGTGCCCAAGGGAATGAGCAGTTCTTC. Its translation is CASSASGAQGNEQFF.

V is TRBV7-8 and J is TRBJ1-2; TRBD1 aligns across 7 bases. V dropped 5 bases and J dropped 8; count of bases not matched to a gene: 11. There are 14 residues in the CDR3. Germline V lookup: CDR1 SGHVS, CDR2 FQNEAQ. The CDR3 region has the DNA TGTGCCAGCAGCCCTCGGACAGGCTTCCGGGGCTACACCTTC. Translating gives CASSPRTGFRGYTF.

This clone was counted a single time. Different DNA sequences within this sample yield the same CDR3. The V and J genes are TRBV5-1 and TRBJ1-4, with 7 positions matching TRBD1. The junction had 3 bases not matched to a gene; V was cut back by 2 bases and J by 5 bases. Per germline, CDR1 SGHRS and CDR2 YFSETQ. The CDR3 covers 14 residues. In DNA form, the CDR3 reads TGCGCCAGCAGCTTCGGCAGGGGGAATGAAAAACTGTTTTTT. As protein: CASSFGRGNEKLFF.

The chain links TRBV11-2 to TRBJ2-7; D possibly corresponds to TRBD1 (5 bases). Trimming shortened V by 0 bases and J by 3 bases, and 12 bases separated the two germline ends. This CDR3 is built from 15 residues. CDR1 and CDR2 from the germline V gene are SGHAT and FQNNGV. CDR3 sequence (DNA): TGTGCCAGCAGCTTAGAAGCAGGGAACAACTACGAGCAGTACTTC. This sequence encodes CASSLEAGNNYEQYF.

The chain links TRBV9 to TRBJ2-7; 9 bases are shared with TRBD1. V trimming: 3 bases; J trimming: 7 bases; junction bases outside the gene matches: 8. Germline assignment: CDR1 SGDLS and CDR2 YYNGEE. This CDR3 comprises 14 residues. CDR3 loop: CASSGGEGQGEQYF. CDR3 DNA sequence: TGTGCCAGCAGCGGAGGAGAAGGACAGGGGGAGCAGTACTTC.

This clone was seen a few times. The CDR3 DNA follows: TGCGAGAAGGGAGAAGCTTTCTTT. Translation: CEKGEAFF. J is TRBJ1-1 and V is TRBV10-1, with D unresolved. Germline assignment: CDR1 WNHNN and CDR2 SYGVQD (reference sequence). The CDR3 length is 8 residues.

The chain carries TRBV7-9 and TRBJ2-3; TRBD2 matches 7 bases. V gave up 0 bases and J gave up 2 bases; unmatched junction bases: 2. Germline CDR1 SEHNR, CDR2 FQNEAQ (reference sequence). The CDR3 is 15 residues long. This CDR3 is CASSLAWDYTDTQYF. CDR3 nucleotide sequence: TGTGCCAGCAGCTTAGCTTGGGACTACACAGATACGCAGTATTTT.

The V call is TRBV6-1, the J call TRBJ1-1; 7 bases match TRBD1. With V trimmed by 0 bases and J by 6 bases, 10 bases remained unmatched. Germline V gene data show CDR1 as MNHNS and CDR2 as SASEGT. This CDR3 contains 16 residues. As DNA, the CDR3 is TGTGCCAGCAGTGAAGCGCTCGACAGGGCGATCGCTGAAGCTTTCTTT. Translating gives CASSEALDRAIAEAFF.

CDR3: CASSPSAGGPYEQFF. DNA for the CDR3: TGTGCCAGCAGCCCATCAGCGGGGGGGCCTTATGAGCAGTTCTTC. The chain employs TRBV11-2 and TRBJ2-1; TRBD2 matches at 10 bases. The CDR3 length is 15 residues. The junction had 9 bases not matched to a gene; V was cut back by 5 bases and J by 8 bases. Germline V gene sequence: CDR1 SGHAT, CDR2 FQNNGV.